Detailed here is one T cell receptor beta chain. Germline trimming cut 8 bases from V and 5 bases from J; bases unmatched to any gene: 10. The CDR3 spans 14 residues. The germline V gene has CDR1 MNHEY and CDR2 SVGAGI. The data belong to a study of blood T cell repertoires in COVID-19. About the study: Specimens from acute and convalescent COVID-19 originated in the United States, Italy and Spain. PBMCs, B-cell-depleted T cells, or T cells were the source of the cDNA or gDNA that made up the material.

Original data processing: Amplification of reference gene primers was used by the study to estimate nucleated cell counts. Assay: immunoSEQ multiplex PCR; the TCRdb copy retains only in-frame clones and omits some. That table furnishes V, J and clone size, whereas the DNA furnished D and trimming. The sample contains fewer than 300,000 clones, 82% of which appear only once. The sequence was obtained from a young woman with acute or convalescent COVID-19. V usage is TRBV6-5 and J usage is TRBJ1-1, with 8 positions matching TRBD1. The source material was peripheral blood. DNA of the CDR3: TGTGCCAGCCGGTGGTCAGGGGGCAAAACTGAAGCTTTCTTT. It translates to CASRWSGGKTEAFF.